The 10 T cell receptor beta chains below were found in one sample sequenced in a study of molecular identifiers for immune sequencing clone quantification. TCRdb re-called the PCR reads through MiXCR, storing one row per CDR3 protein. The sample consists of approximately 630,000 distinct CDR3 sequences, 25% of them appearing once. Sequenced input: naive CD8+ T cells from blood, with Jurkat cell RNA spiked in. Documented subset: FACS-sorted CD8+CD4-CCR7+CD45RA+ naive T cells. The source of these receptors is a human donor in good health. Some libraries in this study had Jurkat cell RNA spiked in.

About this clonotype: A read error may be the cause here, since a much bigger clone is one base away. The chain is built from TRBV6-1 and TRBJ2-3, with D perhaps matching TRBD1 (6 bases). CDR3 length: 17 amino acids. With 0 bases removed from V and 5 bases from J, the gap between germline ends came to 18 bases. The germline V gene encodes CDR1 MNHNS and CDR2 SASEGT. CDR3: CASSEAHGTLNIDTQYF. CDR3 nucleotides: TGTGCCAGCAGTGAAGCGCACGGGACATTGAACATAGATACGCAGTATTTT.

The table lists this clonotype with a few counts. The CDR3 nucleotides are TGTGCCAGCAGTTTATTCGTAGGGGCCGAGGAAAAACTGTTTTTT. Residues: CASSLFVGAEEKLFF. The chain links TRBV28 to TRBJ1-4; perhaps TRBD1 as D (5 bases). Germline-derived CDR1 and CDR2 are MDHEN and SYDVKM. The CDR3 covers 15 residues. The V and J ends lost 1 base and 8 bases respectively, with 14 bases between them.

This clonotype has at least ten counts. The chain is built from TRBV19 and TRBJ1-5; D is unresolved. The CDR3 is 13 residues long. Germline CDR1 reads LNHDA; CDR2 reads SQIVND (reference sequence). Trimming pared 9 bases from V and 2 bases from J, leaving 11 bases between. CDR3 amino acids: CASCWQGNQPQHF. In nucleotides, the CDR3 is TGTGCCAGCTGTTGGCAGGGCAATCAGCCCCAGCATTTT.

Only a few counts were recorded for this clonotype. V and J are TRBV28 and TRBJ2-1; 7 bases match TRBD1. CDR3 size: 15 residues. J lost 2 bases, V lost 7 bases, and 8 bases had no gene match. Germline values: CDR1 MDHEN, CDR2 SYDVKM. The CDR3 DNA reads TGTGCCAGCACCATAGACAGGGACCCCTACAATGAGCAGTTCTTC. Protein product: CASTIDRDPYNEQFF.

This clonotype was detected only a few times. This rearrangement joins TRBV4-3 to TRBJ2-1, with D hard to call. This CDR3 is 15 amino acids long. V was pared by 0 bases and J by 2 bases, with 8 bases between. The germline V gene encodes CDR1 LGHNA and CDR2 YSLEER. CDR3 DNA sequence: TGCGCCAGCAGCCAAGATTTGGGCACCTACAATGAGCAGTTCTTC. Its translation is CASSQDLGTYNEQFF.

In the case of this clonotype: A clone one base away is much larger, so this may be a read error. This chain joins TRBV7-6 and TRBJ2-5; weak D call: TRBD2 (6 bases). This CDR3 spans 16 amino acids. The germline V gene encodes CDR1 SGHVS and CDR2 FNYEAQ. The ends were cut back, 2 bases at V and 7 bases at J, with 20 bases in the middle. CDR3: CASSLMQAELGGTQYF. The CDR3 DNA reads as TGTGCCAGCAGCTTAATGCAAGCGGAGTTGGGGGGGACCCAGTACTTC.

Details on this clonotype: One base away lies a much larger clone, so this may be a sequencing read error. The rearrangement joins TRBV12-3 or TRBV12-4 to TRBJ1-2; D is uncertain. The CDR3 contains 12 residues. CDR3 in DNA: TGTGCCAGCAATTTAGGAAACTATGGCTACACCTTC. It yields the protein CASNLGNYGYTF.

The chain is built from TRBV13 and TRBJ1-1; D is uncertain. Germline V gives CDR1 PRHDT, CDR2 FYEKMQ (reference sequence). The germline V and J ends were trimmed by 1 base and 4 bases, with 13 bases remaining between them. The CDR3 is 15 amino acids. The CDR3 reads CASSLAWSSGTEAFF. In nucleotides, the CDR3 is TGTGCCAGCAGCTTAGCATGGTCGTCCGGCACTGAAGCTTTCTTT.

This clonotype was recorded a few times. The chain joins TRBV6-6 to TRBJ2-5, with D possibly called TRBD1 or TRBD2 (7 bases each). Germline CDR1 reads MNHNY; CDR2 reads SVGAGI (reference sequence). The V and J ends lost 5 bases and 5 bases respectively, with 21 bases between them. CDR3 size: 16 residues. The CDR3 nucleotides are TGTGCCAGCAGTCTCGTTCAGGGGGGGTATTTGGAGACCCAGTACTTC. This gives the protein CASSLVQGGYLETQYF.

The CDR3 DNA reads as TGTGCCAGCAGCTTACCTGAGCGGGGAGACGAGCAGTACTTC. It specifies CASSLPERGDEQYF. V and J are TRBV7-9 and TRBJ2-7; 7 bases align to TRBD2. This CDR3 has 14 amino acids. Trimming removed 2 bases from V and 5 bases from J; junction bases left unmatched: 6. Germline V CDR1 and CDR2: SEHNR, FQNEAQ (reference sequence).